One and the same sample provided the 3 T cell receptor beta chains below, sequenced in a study of cytomegalovirus exposure and HLA in healthy donors. A multiplex PCR was run with 60 Vbeta primers and 13 Jbeta primers. Here immunoSEQ multiplex PCR was the method, and the copy in TCRdb shows in-frame clones only, minus some. Its table lists more than 100,000 clones. The sample consisted of PBMCs. These receptors were taken from a middle-aged man in good health and CMV-seronegative.

J is TRBJ2-1 and V is TRBV25-1, with 10 positions matching TRBD2. This CDR3 spans 16 amino acids. Per germline, CDR1 MGHDK and CDR2 SYGVNS. Trimming cost V 6 bases and J 5 bases; bases outside gene matches: 10. This chain's CDR3 is CASSASGTSADNEQFF. In DNA form, the CDR3 reads TGTGCCAGCAGCGCCTCCGGGACTAGCGCGGACAATGAGCAGTTCTTC.

The V and J genes are TRBV5-1 and TRBJ2-3, with a weak D call TRBD2 (5 bases). Germline V gives CDR1 SGHRS, CDR2 YFSETQ. Trimming left V 1 base short and J 1 base short, with 10 bases between. This CDR3 spans 15 amino acids. DNA of the CDR3: TGCGCCAGCAGCTTGTCTAGCCAGGGCACAGATACGCAGTATTTT. Translated: CASSLSSQGTDTQYF.

V is TRBV18 and J is TRBJ2-5; 15 bases line up with TRBD2. The CDR3 runs to 17 residues. The V and J ends lost 4 bases and 2 bases, in that order; junction bases with no gene match: 5. Germline values: CDR1 KGHSH, CDR2 LQKENI. The CDR3 here is CASSQGLAGGHQETQYF. CDR3 DNA sequence: TGTGCCAGCTCACAAGGACTAGCGGGAGGGCATCAAGAGACCCAGTACTTC.